This TCR beta chain was recovered during a study of circulating CD8 cells and anti-PD-1 response in melanoma. Trimming took off 2 bases at V and 4 bases at J, with 12 bases between the two ends. From germline, CDR1 is LNHDA and CDR2 SQIVND (reference sequence). CDR3 length: 14 residues. Four subsets defined by PD-1 and/or TIGIT were sorted from live CD3+CD8+TCRalphabeta+ cells. The QIAseq Immune Repertoire TCR panel built the libraries from about 16 ng of total RNA. TCRdb re-derived calls from the reads in MiXCR, one entry per CDR3 protein. The repertoire holds roughly 800 distinct CDR3 sequences, with 4% to 4.5% as singletons.

The receptor comes from a human donor with melanoma. The gene calls are TRBV19 and TRBJ2-7; possibly TRBD2 for D (6 bases). This specimen consisted of CD8+ T cells from PBMCs, obtained at baseline or after one month of anti-PD-1 therapy (not recorded which). The CDR3 reads CASSIIGGRYEQYF. CDR3 DNA sequence: TGTGCCAGTAGTATAATTGGAGGGCGGTACGAGCAGTACTTC.